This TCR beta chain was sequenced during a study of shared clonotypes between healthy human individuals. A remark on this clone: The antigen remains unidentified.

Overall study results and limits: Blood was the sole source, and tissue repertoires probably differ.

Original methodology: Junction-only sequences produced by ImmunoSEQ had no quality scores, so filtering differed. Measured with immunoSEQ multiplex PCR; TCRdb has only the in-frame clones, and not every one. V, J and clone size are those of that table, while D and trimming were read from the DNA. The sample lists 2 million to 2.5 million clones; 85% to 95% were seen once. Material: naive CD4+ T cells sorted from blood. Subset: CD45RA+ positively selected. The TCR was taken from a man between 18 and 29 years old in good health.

The CDR3 sequence: CASSEWRDTQYF. The CDR3 coding sequence is TGTGCCAGCAGTGAATGGCGGGATACGCAGTATTTT. The chain carries TRBV6-1 and TRBJ2-3; unclear D gene. The V gene lost 2 bases and the J gene lost 6 bases, with 6 bases spanning the gap. The CDR3 covers 12 residues. Germline V CDR1 and CDR2: MNHNS, SASEGT.